One and the same sample provided the 28 T cell receptor beta chains below, sequenced in a study of blood T cell repertoires in COVID-19. Profiling relied on immunoSEQ multiplex PCR, and the TCRdb table lists in-frame clones only, not all of them. Altogether under 50,000 clones are present, just over 90% being singletons, with the ten largest covering 1%. The sequencing input was peripheral blood. The receptors shown here come from a man aged 55 to 70 with COVID-19, enrolled during active disease.

Comments on this clone: Other DNA sequences within the sample encode an identical CDR3. The V gene is TRBV28, the J gene TRBJ2-7; 9 nucleotides align to TRBD2. CDR1 MDHEN and CDR2 SYDVKM come from the germline V gene. The junction had 2 bases not matched to a gene; V was cut back by 3 bases and J by 2 bases. This CDR3 is 14 amino acids long. CDR3 region: CASSLTSGAYEQYF. The CDR3 bases are TGTGCCAGCAGTTTGACTAGCGGAGCCTACGAGCAGTACTTC.

The chain combines TRBV27 with TRBJ1-1; D gene unclear. Deletions cut 6 bases from V and 0 bases from J, with 8 bases between. Looked up from germline, CDR1 is MNHEY and CDR2 is SMNVEV (reference sequence). The CDR3 totals 13 residues. The CDR3 sequence: CASSLYLNTEAFF. As DNA, the CDR3 is TGTGCCAGCAGCCTCTACCTGAACACTGAAGCTTTCTTT.

This CDR3 reads CASSSSGTSGSYNEQFF. In nucleotides, the CDR3 is TGTGCCAGCAGCTCCTCCGGGACTAGCGGCTCCTACAATGAGCAGTTCTTC. The rearrangement uses TRBV7-2 and TRBJ2-1; TRBD2 matches at 11 bases. The trim removed 4 bases at V and 0 bases at J, leaving 5 bases unmatched. Germline lookup yields CDR1 SGHTA and CDR2 FQGNSA. The CDR3 runs to 17 residues.

This clone was counted once. V gene TRBV5-1 combines with J gene TRBJ2-1, with D possibly matching TRBD1 (5 bases). The V end lost 0 bases, the J end lost 6 bases, and 10 bases lay between the germline ends. The CDR3 consists of 14 residues. Germline V gene lookup returns CDR1 SGHRS and CDR2 YFSETQ. The chain's CDR3 is CASSLGQNINEQFF. The CDR3 DNA sequence: TGCGCCAGCAGCTTGGGACAGAATATCAATGAGCAGTTCTTC.

The rearrangement joins TRBV27 to TRBJ2-1, with 10 positions matching TRBD1. CDR3 length equals 16 residues. Germline V CDR1 and CDR2: MNHEY, SMNVEV (reference sequence). Trimming at V came to 5 bases and at J to 6 bases, leaving 10 bases not matched to a gene. CDR3 in DNA: TGTGCCAGCAGTACCAACCGGGACAGGGGTTTCAATGAGCAGTTCTTC. Translation: CASSTNRDRGFNEQFF.

The CDR3 DNA reads as TGTGCCAGCAGCGAGGTCCTAGCGGGACCCTACGAGCAGTACTTC. Protein product: CASSEVLAGPYEQYF. The chain couples TRBV11-2 to TRBJ2-7; TRBD2 matches at 9 bases. CDR3 length: 15 amino acids. Germline V gene lookup returns CDR1 SGHAT and CDR2 FQNNGV. J was trimmed by 2 bases and V by 5 bases; bases with no gene match: 7.

This chain uses TRBV5-4 with TRBJ2-7, with 12 bases that match TRBD2. The germline V gene has CDR1 SGHNT and CDR2 YYREEE (reference sequence). The V and J ends lost 7 bases and 0 bases, in that order; junction bases with no gene match: 8. The CDR3 sequence is 16 residues long. The CDR3 here is CASARLAGENSYEQYF. CDR3 nucleotides: TGTGCCAGCGCAAGACTAGCGGGGGAGAACTCCTACGAGCAGTACTTC.

This clone was recorded only once. The chain uses TRBV19 and TRBJ1-1; 8 nucleotides agree with TRBD1. The CDR3 has 16 amino acids. Germline loops: CDR1 LNHDA, CDR2 SQIVND (reference sequence). V lost 3 bases and J lost 5; bases outside the gene matches: 11. This chain's CDR3 is CASSIAPGGSKTEAFF. Written as DNA, the CDR3 is TGTGCCAGTAGTATCGCGCCAGGGGGCAGTAAGACTGAAGCTTTCTTT.

This sequence joins TRBV7-3 and TRBJ1-1, with unresolved D. The CDR3 spans 13 residues. CDR1 is SGHTA and CDR2 is FQGTGA in the germline V gene. The V and J ends lost 5 bases and 0 bases respectively, with 7 bases between them. CDR3 coding DNA: TGTGCCAGCAGCCCACAAATGAACACTGAAGCTTTCTTT. Residues: CASSPQMNTEAFF.

This chain connects TRBV6-2 or TRBV6-3 to TRBJ2-1; the match to TRBD2 covers 15 bases. Germline-derived CDR1 and CDR2 are MNHEY and SVGEGT. The CDR3 is made up of 19 amino acids. The junction had 7 bases not matched to a gene; V was cut back by 2 bases and J by 2 bases. The CDR3 protein is CASSYPGTSGGTAYNEQFF. The CDR3 DNA is TGTGCCAGCAGTTACCCCGGGACTAGCGGGGGGACCGCCTACAATGAGCAGTTCTTC.

The chain is built from TRBV6-5 and TRBJ1-2; TRBD1 is a possible D gene (5 bases). Trimming removed 2 bases at V and 1 base at J, with 8 bases between. Germline lookup yields CDR1 MNHEY and CDR2 SVGAGI. The CDR3 extends over 14 amino acids. CDR3 amino acids: CASSYDSVNYGYTF. The CDR3 DNA follows: TGTGCCAGCAGTTACGACAGCGTTAACTATGGCTACACCTTC.

V and J are TRBV5-1 and TRBJ1-4, with a possible D match to TRBD1 (6 bases). Germline lookup yields CDR1 SGHRS and CDR2 YFSETQ. The CDR3 has 16 residues. Between the trimmed V and J ends, which lost 4 bases and 2 bases, there was a span of 15 bases. The CDR3 loop is CASSLSTGTTNEKLFF. DNA of the CDR3: TGCGCCAGCAGCCTTAGTACAGGGACGACTAATGAAAAACTGTTTTTT.

V is TRBV5-4 and J is TRBJ1-2; 7 bases fit TRBD1. CDR3 size: 14 residues. The germline CDR1 and CDR2 sequences are SGHNT and YYREEE (reference sequence). J was trimmed by 5 bases and V by 4 bases; bases with no gene match: 8. The CDR3 DNA follows: TGTGCCAGCAGCCTTAGGGGGCGCGGGTATGGCTACACCTTC. It translates to CASSLRGRGYGYTF.

The V call is TRBV11-3, the J call TRBJ2-7, with 11 bases fitting TRBD1. This CDR3 has 15 residues. J lost 2 bases, V lost 3 bases, and 3 bases had no gene match. Per germline, CDR1 SGHNT and CDR2 YENEEA. CDR3 in amino acids: CASSFSGQGAYEQYF. CDR3 nucleotides: TGTGCCAGCAGCTTTTCGGGACAGGGGGCCTACGAGCAGTACTTC.

The V gene is TRBV19, the J gene TRBJ1-5, with D unresolved. The germline gives CDR1 LNHDA, CDR2 SQIVND (reference sequence). This CDR3 is built from 15 residues. The V end was cut by 5 bases, the J end by 0 bases, with 11 bases between. CDR3 amino acids: CASSSVPDSNQPQHF. For the CDR3, the DNA is TGTGCCAGTAGTTCCGTCCCAGATAGCAATCAGCCCCAGCATTTT.

V gene TRBV7-9 combines with J gene TRBJ2-7, with a weak D call TRBD1 (6 bases). Germline CDR1 and CDR2: SEHNR and FQNEAQ (reference sequence). V lost 1 base and J 3 bases, leaving 13 bases between the germline ends. This CDR3 has 15 residues. The CDR3 is CASSLVDSWDYEQYF. The DNA of the CDR3 is TGTGCCAGCAGCTTAGTGGACAGCTGGGACTACGAGCAGTACTTC.

This chain joins TRBV5-1 and TRBJ1-2, with D possibly matching TRBD1 (5 bases). V lost 5 bases, J lost 2 bases, and 13 bases lay in between. Germline values: CDR1 SGHRS, CDR2 YFSETQ. This CDR3 has 14 residues. The chain's CDR3 is CASSPGTENYGYTF. CDR3 sequence (DNA): TGCGCCAGCAGTCCCGGGACTGAAAACTATGGCTACACCTTC.

In its sample, this clone was seen once. The gene calls are TRBV15 and TRBJ2-5, with 11 bases that match TRBD1. Losses at the gene ends were 6 bases for V and 5 bases for J; bases not matched to a gene: 8. This CDR3 is built from 15 residues. Germline V gene lookup returns CDR1 LNHNV and CDR2 YYDKDF (reference sequence). As DNA, the CDR3 is TGTGCCACCAGTAGTAGGGACAGGGGGACGGAGACCCAGTACTTC. Translation: CATSSRDRGTETQYF.

The chain employs TRBV7-9 and TRBJ1-6; D possibly corresponds to TRBD1 (5 bases). CDR1 SEHNR and CDR2 FQNEAQ come from the germline V gene (reference sequence). The CDR3 contains 15 residues. Between the trimmed V and J ends, which lost 4 bases and 6 bases, there was a span of 13 bases. CDR3 loop: CASSWQGVSNSPLHF. In DNA form, the CDR3 reads TGTGCCAGCAGCTGGCAGGGTGTTAGTAATTCACCCCTCCACTTT.

In nucleotides, the CDR3 is TGTGCCAGCAGCTTAACAGGGGGCATGAACACTGAAGCTTTCTTT. Amino acid sequence: CASSLTGGMNTEAFF. The gene calls are TRBV7-3 and TRBJ1-1, with 7 positions matching TRBD1. Germline CDR1 and CDR2: SGHTA and FQGTGA. This CDR3 is built from 15 residues. V was pared by 0 bases and J by 0 bases, with 1 base of the junction left unmatched.

The chain links TRBV7-8 to TRBJ1-3; 8 bases fit TRBD1. Germline trimming cut 4 bases from V and 0 bases from J; bases unmatched to any gene: 8. The CDR3 covers 17 residues. Germline-derived CDR1 and CDR2 are SGHVS and FQNEAQ. DNA for the CDR3: TGTGCCAGCAGCTCCCAGGGGGCCCCTAGCTCTGGAAACACCATATATTTT. This encodes CASSSQGAPSSGNTIYF.

The chain employs TRBV7-2 and TRBJ2-1; unclear D gene. The germline V and J ends were trimmed by 1 base and 0 bases, with 7 bases remaining between them. CDR3 length: 15 residues. CDR1 is SGHTA and CDR2 is FQGNSA in the germline V gene. CDR3 loop: CASSLDAASYNEQFF. CDR3 nucleotides: TGTGCCAGCAGCTTAGACGCGGCCTCCTACAATGAGCAGTTCTTC. Looking up the rest from reference TRBV7-2 and TRBJ2-1 gives the full variable domain: GAGVSQSPSNKVTEKGKDVELRCDPISGHTALYWYRQSLGQGLEFLIYFQGNSAPDKSGLPSDRFSAERTGGSVSTLTIQRTQQEDSAVYLCASSLDAASYNEQFFGPGTRLTVL.

V gene TRBV3-1 (or the pseudogene TRBV3-2) combines with J gene TRBJ2-1; 10 bases are shared with TRBD2. From germline, CDR1 is LGHDT and CDR2 YNNKEL (reference sequence). The CDR3 spans 17 residues. Trimming removed 5 bases from V and 8 bases from J; junction bases left unmatched: 15. The CDR3 nucleotides read TGTGCCAGCAGCGCACGAACCGGGACTAGCGTGGTTTATGAGCAGTTCTTC. Translation: CASSARTGTSVVYEQFF.

The V and J genes are TRBV9 and TRBJ1-2; tentatively, D is TRBD1 (5 bases). Trimming removed 0 bases from V and 7 bases from J, with 28 bases in between. Per germline, CDR1 SGDLS and CDR2 YYNGEE. The CDR3 sequence is 19 residues long. This CDR3 reads CASSVGMGIRRGSGSGYTF. CDR3 coding DNA: TGTGCCAGCAGCGTAGGCATGGGGATTAGACGGGGGAGCGGGTCTGGCTACACCTTC.

The chain is built from TRBV18 and TRBJ1-1; 8 bases align to TRBD1. V trimming: 5 bases; J trimming: 4 bases; junction bases outside the gene matches: 12. The germline V gene has CDR1 KGHSH and CDR2 LQKENI. The CDR3 is 16 residues long. The CDR3 reads CASSAGKQGAGTEAFF. CDR3 bases: TGTGCCAGCTCAGCCGGTAAGCAGGGGGCAGGCACTGAAGCTTTCTTT.

The chain's CDR3 is CASSPGQFQGYTF. For the CDR3, the DNA is TGTGCCAGCAGTCCCGGACAGTTCCAGGGCTACACCTTC. This sequence joins TRBV12-3 or TRBV12-4 and TRBJ1-2; a possible D gene is TRBD1 (6 bases). This CDR3 has 13 residues. V was pared by 5 bases and J by 8 bases, with 15 bases between.

The chain employs TRBV3-1 (or the pseudogene TRBV3-2) and TRBJ1-2; perhaps TRBD1 as D (6 bases). The germline V and J ends were trimmed by 5 bases and 1 base, with 14 bases remaining between them. Germline assignment: CDR1 LGHDT and CDR2 YNNKEL (reference sequence). This CDR3 spans 15 amino acids. The CDR3 reads CASSSRQGLNYGYTF. The CDR3 nucleotides read TGTGCCAGCAGCTCCCGGCAGGGGCTTAACTATGGCTACACCTTC.

This sequence joins TRBV28 and TRBJ2-3; no clear D. The germline V gene encodes CDR1 MDHEN and CDR2 SYDVKM. The V and J ends lost 3 bases and 4 bases respectively, with 2 bases between them. This CDR3 is 11 amino acids long. CDR3 nucleotide sequence: TGTGCCAGCAGTTTCTCAGATACGCAGTATTTT. Encoded protein: CASSFSDTQYF.